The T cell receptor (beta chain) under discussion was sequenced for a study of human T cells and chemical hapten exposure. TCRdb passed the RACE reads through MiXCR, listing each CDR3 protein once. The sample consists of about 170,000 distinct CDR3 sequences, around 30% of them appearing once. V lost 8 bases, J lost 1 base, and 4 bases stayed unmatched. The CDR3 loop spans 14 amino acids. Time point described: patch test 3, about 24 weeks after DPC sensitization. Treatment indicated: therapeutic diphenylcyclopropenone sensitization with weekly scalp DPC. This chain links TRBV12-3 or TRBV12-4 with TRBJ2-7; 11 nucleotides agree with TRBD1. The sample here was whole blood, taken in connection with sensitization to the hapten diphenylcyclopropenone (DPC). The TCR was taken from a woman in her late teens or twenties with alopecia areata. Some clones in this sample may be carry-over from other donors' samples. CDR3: CASLRDRGSYEQYF. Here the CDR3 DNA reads TGTGCCAGCCTTCGGGACAGGGGGTCCTACGAGCAGTACTTC.